The 21 T cell receptor beta chains below all came from one sample that was sequenced in a study of T cell responses to AZD1222 COVID-19 vaccine. Using immunoSEQ multiplex PCR, the repertoire was profiled, and TCRdb retains in-frame clones only, with some absent. The table lists around 150,000 clones, roughly 93% of them singletons, with less than 2% in the top ten. The sample here was peripheral blood, taken 28 days after the second AZD1222 dose. These receptors were collected from an adult who received the AZD1222 COVID-19 vaccine.

This clone was picked up one time. The chain links TRBV27 to TRBJ2-7; D might be TRBD2 (5 bases). Germline CDR1 reads MNHEY; CDR2 reads SMNVEV (reference sequence). The CDR3 contains 11 residues. Trimming took off 6 bases at V and 6 bases at J, with 9 bases between the two ends. CDR3 in amino acids: CASSHRGEQYF. The CDR3 nucleotides read TGTGCCAGCAGCCATCGGGGCGAGCAGTACTTC.

The V call is TRBV5-4, the J call TRBJ2-3; 7 bases agree with TRBD1. The germline V gene encodes CDR1 SGHNT and CDR2 YYREEE (reference sequence). The CDR3 has 14 amino acids. The V gene end was trimmed by 4 bases and the J gene end by 4 bases; junction bases not matched to a gene: 6. This chain's CDR3 is CASSRRDRSDTQYF. The CDR3 coding sequence is TGTGCCAGCAGCCGCCGGGACAGATCAGATACGCAGTATTTT.

The chain employs TRBV5-4 and TRBJ1-2, with D unclear. CDR1 and CDR2 (germline): SGHNT, YYREEE (reference sequence). The germline V and J ends were trimmed by 6 bases and 4 bases, with 25 bases remaining between them. This CDR3 comprises 17 residues. CDR3 DNA: TGTGCCAGCACCCTAGAGCCAGCTAGTTCTGGGAGCTATGGCTACACCTTC. Translation gives CASTLEPASSGSYGYTF.

This rearrangement joins TRBV18 to TRBJ2-5, with no clear D. V lost 2 bases and J lost 1, with 8 bases in between. Germline CDR1 KGHSH, CDR2 LQKENI. The CDR3 length is 14 residues. The CDR3, as DNA: TGTGCCAGCTCACCAAGGCGGATCCAAGAGACCCAGTACTTC. Protein: CASSPRRIQETQYF.

The rearrangement links TRBV6-5 to TRBJ2-7; D call uncertain. CDR3 length: 11 residues. Germline CDR1 MNHEY, CDR2 SVGAGI. V lost 2 bases and J 4 bases, leaving 3 bases between the germline ends. The CDR3: CASSYAYEQYF. The DNA for the CDR3 is TGTGCCAGCAGTTACGCGTACGAGCAGTACTTC.

J is TRBJ2-2 and V is TRBV19, with 7 bases fitting TRBD1. The CDR3 is made up of 15 amino acids. Germline CDR1 and CDR2: LNHDA and SQIVND (reference sequence). V shed 1 base, J shed 4 bases, and the junction held 3 bases outside the gene matches. The CDR3 is CASSIGDSATGELFF. The CDR3, as DNA: TGTGCCAGTAGTATAGGGGACAGCGCCACCGGGGAGCTGTTTTTT.

The J gene is TRBJ2-7, the V gene TRBV4-1; 7 bases map to TRBD2. The CDR3 runs 17 residues. Germline lookup yields CDR1 MGHRA and CDR2 YSYEKL. V lost 4 bases and J lost 3; bases outside the gene matches: 15. The CDR3 DNA sequence: TGCGCCAGCAGCCGCTCCCCTAGCGGAACAGGTATCTACGAGCAGTACTTC. Its translation is CASSRSPSGTGIYEQYF.

The gene calls are TRBV7-2 and TRBJ1-2; a weak D match, TRBD1 (5 bases). This CDR3 spans 14 amino acids. CDR1 is SGHTA, CDR2 FQGNSA, per germline. Trimming stripped 1 base from V and 8 bases from J, with 14 bases between. CDR3 in amino acids: CASSLGRGVEGYTF. The CDR3, as DNA: TGTGCCAGCAGCTTAGGTCGGGGGGTGGAGGGCTACACCTTC.

The chain carries TRBV6-5 and TRBJ1-2, with D perhaps matching TRBD1 (5 bases). V lost 4 bases to trimming and J lost 7 bases, with 10 bases between them. Germline CDR1 MNHEY, CDR2 SVGAGI. CDR3 size: 12 residues. The CDR3 nucleotides are TGTGCCAGCAGTTTATGGGGCTCTGGCTACACCTTC. It codes for CASSLWGSGYTF.

The chain carries TRBV9 and TRBJ1-1, with D unresolved. Germline V CDR1 and CDR2: SGDLS, YYNGEE. V gave up 4 bases and J gave up 4 bases, with 11 bases separating them. The CDR3 is 13 residues long. CDR3 sequence reads: CASSQRVSTEAFF. CDR3 DNA: TGTGCCAGCAGCCAGAGGGTTAGCACTGAAGCTTTCTTT.

This chain links TRBV7-8 with TRBJ1-5, with D maybe TRBD1 (6 bases). The CDR3 is 16 amino acids. The germline V gene has CDR1 SGHVS and CDR2 FQNEAQ. The ends were cut back, 1 base at V and 2 bases at J, with 12 bases in the middle. The CDR3 sequence is CASSLGAGGGNQPQHF. CDR3 nucleotide sequence: TGTGCCAGCAGCTTAGGAGCGGGGGGCGGCAATCAGCCCCAGCATTTT.

The chain has TRBV6-6 and TRBJ1-5; 7 bases align to TRBD1. This CDR3 comprises 14 residues. The junction had 10 bases not matched to a gene; V was cut back by 6 bases and J by 8 bases. In germline, CDR1 is MNHNY, CDR2 SVGAGI (reference sequence). The DNA of the CDR3 is TGTGCCAGCAGCCATACAGGGGACGGGAAGCCCCAGCATTTT. This codes for CASSHTGDGKPQHF.

This chain links TRBV2 with TRBJ1-4; 7 bases agree with TRBD1. V lost 4 bases and J lost 7; bases outside the gene matches: 9. This CDR3 spans 15 amino acids. Per germline, CDR1 SNHLY and CDR2 FYNNEI. CDR3 DNA: TGTGCCAGCAGTGCCCAGGGGGGGCACCGTGAAAAACTGTTTTTT. This translates into CASSAQGGHREKLFF.

The chain carries TRBV25-1 and TRBJ1-3; the D is unclear. There are 10 residues in the CDR3. Trimming removed 4 bases from V and 7 bases from J, with 2 bases in between. Germline V CDR1 and CDR2: MGHDK, SYGVNS. CDR3 in amino acids: CASSGNTIYF. In DNA form, the CDR3 reads TGTGCCAGCAGTGGGAACACCATATATTTT.

V and J are TRBV5-1 and TRBJ1-6; TRBD1 matches 7 bases. Germline loops: CDR1 SGHRS, CDR2 YFSETQ. The CDR3 extends over 12 amino acids. J was trimmed by 12 bases and V by 5 bases; bases with no gene match: 5. CDR3 amino acids: CASRTGSGPLHF. The CDR3 region has the DNA TGCGCCAGCAGGACAGGGTCTGGACCCCTCCACTTT.

The V and J genes are TRBV15 and TRBJ1-4; D might be TRBD1 (5 bases). The CDR3 runs to 14 residues. The germline V gene has CDR1 LNHNV and CDR2 YYDKDF (reference sequence). Trimming removed 0 bases at V and 7 bases at J, with 9 bases between. Here the CDR3 reads CATSREGTLEKLFF. The CDR3 DNA follows: TGTGCCACCAGCAGAGAGGGGACCCTTGAAAAACTGTTTTTT.

The V and J genes are TRBV9 and TRBJ1-4; tentatively, D is TRBD1 (5 bases). The CDR3 runs to 15 residues. In germline, CDR1 is SGDLS, CDR2 YYNGEE. V dropped 0 bases and J dropped 5 bases, with 11 bases sitting between them. The CDR3 DNA follows: TGTGCCAGCAGCGTAGAAGGCAGGGCGAATGAAAAACTGTTTTTT. Amino acids: CASSVEGRANEKLFF.

The chain recombines TRBV3-1 (or the pseudogene TRBV3-2) with TRBJ2-7; D might be TRBD1 (5 bases). Germline values: CDR1 LGHDT, CDR2 YNNKEL (reference sequence). The CDR3 is 13 amino acids. Trimming shortened V by 0 bases and J by 6 bases, and 9 bases separated the two germline ends. CDR3 loop: CASSQDKGAEQYF. DNA for the CDR3: TGTGCCAGCAGCCAAGATAAAGGGGCCGAGCAGTACTTC.

The chain combines TRBV27 with TRBJ1-6, with 12 bases fitting TRBD1. CDR1 and CDR2 (germline): MNHEY, SMNVEV (reference sequence). The CDR3 extends over 16 amino acids. With V trimmed by 5 bases and J by 9 bases, 8 bases remained unmatched. CDR3 nucleotide sequence: TGTGCCAGCAGTCTGGGACAGGGGGCTATGAGTTCACCCCTCCACTTT. Translation: CASSLGQGAMSSPLHF.

This clone was counted once. This chain links TRBV13 with TRBJ1-1, with D maybe TRBD1 (5 bases). The germline V and J ends were trimmed by 4 bases and 5 bases, with 14 bases remaining between them. Germline V gene lookup returns CDR1 PRHDT and CDR2 FYEKMQ (reference sequence). The CDR3 has 14 amino acids. CDR3 sequence: CASSSASGGTEAFF. The CDR3 region has the DNA TGTGCCAGCAGCTCCGCAAGTGGGGGTACTGAAGCTTTCTTT.

The V gene is TRBV19, the J gene TRBJ1-2; D is unresolved. The germline V and J ends were trimmed by 4 bases and 5 bases, with 2 bases remaining between them. This CDR3 has 10 residues. Per the germline V gene, CDR1 is LNHDA and CDR2 is SQIVND (reference sequence). CDR3 bases: TGTGCCAGTAGTAGTTATGGCTACACCTTC. Its translation: CASSSYGYTF.